Sequencing of this T cell receptor (beta chain) was carried out in a study of a mutant IDH1 vaccine in newly diagnosed glioma. In the study overall: Patients' prior therapy spanned radiotherapy, temozolomide, or both; most underwent both.

This CDR3 region has 14 residues. The trim removed 4 bases at V and 5 bases at J, leaving 3 bases unmatched. Germline loops: CDR1 SQVTM, CDR2 ANQGSEA. The data were produced by immunoSEQ multiplex PCR, yet TCRdb's version contains in-frame clones alone and is incomplete. The repertoire includes tens of thousands of clones, 65% to 85% of them detected once, and roughly 18% sits in the top ten. As to time point: baseline, week 1 (first vaccination visit). The treatment: pre-vaccination baseline after standard-of-care therapy. In regard to this clone: Its antigen remains unidentified.

General study points: Pseudoprogression seemed unlinked to shifts in top peripheral T cell clonotypes.

The receptor comes from a man aged 18 to 35 with glioma. The material was PBMCs, obtained from a glioma patient treated with radiotherapy, temozolomide or both. The V call is TRBV29-1, the J call TRBJ2-2; 11 bases are a match to TRBD1. In DNA form, the CDR3 reads TGCAGCGTTGGGGGACAGGGGGGGACCGGGGAGCTGTTTTTT. Translated, it gives CSVGGQGGTGELFF.